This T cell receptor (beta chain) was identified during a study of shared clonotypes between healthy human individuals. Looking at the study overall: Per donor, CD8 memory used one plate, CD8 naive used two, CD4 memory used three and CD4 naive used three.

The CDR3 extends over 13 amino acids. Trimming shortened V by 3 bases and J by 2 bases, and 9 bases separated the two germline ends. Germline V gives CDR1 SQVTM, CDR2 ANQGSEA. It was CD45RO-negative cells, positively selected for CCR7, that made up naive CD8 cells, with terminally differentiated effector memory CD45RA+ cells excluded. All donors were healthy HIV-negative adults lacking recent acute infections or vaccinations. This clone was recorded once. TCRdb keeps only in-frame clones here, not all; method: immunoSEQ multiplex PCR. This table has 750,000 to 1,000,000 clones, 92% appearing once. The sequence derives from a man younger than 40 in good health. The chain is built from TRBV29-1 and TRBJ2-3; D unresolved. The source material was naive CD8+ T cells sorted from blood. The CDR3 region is CSVELLSTDTQYF. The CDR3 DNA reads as TGCAGCGTTGAGCTTCTATCCACAGATACGCAGTATTTT.